The source of this TCR beta chain is a study of metastatic and nonmetastatic thyroid tumors. Study details: A comparison of repertoires was made across blood and tumor or nodule tissue from malignant and benign thyroid patients.

Study-wide results and limits: It was reportedly found that TCR beta diversity was significantly higher in malignant thyroid tumors than in benign nodules, a difference seen in both blood and tumor samples.

Among the patients, none had received any treatment before thyroid surgery. Trimming pared 1 base from V and 5 bases from J, leaving 12 bases between. This CDR3 region has 15 residues. The V gene's germline CDR1 is MNHNS and CDR2 SASEGT. This clone was counted a few times. The antigen is not known. In the study's own analysis: Clinicopathological groups supplied CDR3 differences that were used to build a distant-metastasis classifier for papillary thyroid cancer. Via MiXCR, TCRdb re-called the PCR reads. The V and J calls here are based on TCRdb, not the publication. The table shows over 20,000 clones, with about 30% occurring only once.

Material for sequencing was tumor tissue. This sequence joins TRBV6-1 and TRBJ1-5; D gene ambiguous. This receptor was identified in a male donor with papillary thyroid cancer or a benign thyroid nodule (not recorded which). Some clones in this sample may be carry-over from other donors' samples. The CDR3 here is CASSEEDGLYQPQHF. For the CDR3, the DNA is TGTGCCAGCAGTGAAGAGGACGGACTATATCAGCCCCAGCATTTT.